The present T cell receptor beta chain was sequenced within a study of human versus mouse CDR3 diversity and MHC coevolution. TCRdb's table, derived via immunoSEQ multiplex PCR, lists solely in-frame clones and lacks some. The table includes tens of thousands of clones, around 93% detected once. V lost 0 bases and J lost 5; bases outside the gene matches: 4. This CDR3 spans 15 amino acids. Germline V gene sequence: CDR1 SGHNT, CDR2 YYREEE (reference sequence). With respect to this clone: Its antigen is unidentified.

General study findings and limits: Most of the three human donors had the lowest clonal inequality.

This TCR was recovered from a person aged 25 to 75 in good health. The chain couples TRBV5-4 to TRBJ2-2; 7 nucleotides agree with TRBD1. The sequencing sample was made of naive CD4+ T cells from blood. Subset specified: CD45RO-negative CD62L-positive naive CD4 T cells. The CDR3 region is CASSLVGTATGELFF. DNA for the CDR3: TGTGCCAGCAGCTTGGTTGGGACAGCGACCGGGGAGCTGTTTTTT.